This T cell receptor beta chain was captured in a study of radiation and T cells in renal cell carcinoma. As to time point: baseline pretreatment blood. Treatment indicated: 15 Gy SBRT to primary tumor, nephrectomy 4 weeks later. Assay used: immunoSEQ multiplex PCR; TCRdb lists only in-frame clones, some missing. The sample carries approximately 150,000 clones, about 87% recorded once. The trim removed 0 bases at V and 6 bases at J, leaving 10 bases unmatched. Germline assignment: CDR1 MGHRA and CDR2 YSYEKL. The CDR3 runs 18 residues. The chain is built from TRBV4-1 and TRBJ1-6, with 8 bases fitting TRBD1. This sample comprised blood, obtained from a patient whose treatment included radiotherapy and nephrectomy. The origin of this receptor is a woman in her 70s with renal cell carcinoma. The CDR3 loop is CASSQDPVGTGVNSPLHF. DNA for the CDR3: TGCGCCAGCAGCCAAGACCCGGTGGGGACAGGCGTTAATTCACCCCTCCACTTT.